This entry concerns a single T cell receptor beta chain. This clonotype has just a few counts. Its antigen remains undetermined. Base qualities are not recorded, but no much larger clone differs from it by a single base. The sample belongs to a study of blood T cells in healthy people across ages (dated by TCRdb to 2013 to 2016). Some background on the complete study: Template switching captured roughly one uniquely barcoded TCR beta cDNA molecule per two T cells in model experiments. Using deep sequencing normalized with unique cDNA molecular identifiers, the study measured how TCR beta repertoire diversity changes with age. Two additional independent replicas of 1 million unique cDNA reads from the same blood draw were analyzed for two donors (one aged 18 to 30 and one aged 80 or older). Four age groups were formed from the donors: young (average 16 years), middle-aged (around 37), aged (approximately 60) and long-lived (less than 85).

Broader findings and caveats from the paper: The CMV infection status of donors was not known, potentially confounding age-related changes in expanded clonotypes. Conclusive comparison of naive and antigen-experienced compartments was prevented by the profiling of bulk unsorted PBMCs. Observed TCR beta diversity per million T cells fell roughly linearly with age, and a significant reduction was already apparent by age around 44. A strong correlation was found between observed TCR beta diversity and the percentage of naive T cells measured by flow cytometry. Estimates of total diversity based on one million sequenced T cells were regarded as lower bounds and as underestimates. The long-lived group showed more naive CD4+ T cells, fewer expanded clones and increased TCR diversity than the aged group, suggesting age selection.

The library relied on 5' RACE. Sequenced using an Illumina HiSeq 2500. A second roughly 6 to 11 cycle PCR used a sample-barcoded 5' primer and a J-beta primer mix. Each TCR beta cDNA molecule received a unique molecular identifier from a template-switch 5' adaptor carrying 12 random nucleotides. At least 3 million CDR3-containing paired-end reads were obtained from each sample. First-strand cDNA synthesis was performed from all RNA using the Mint cDNA synthesis kit, with priming by a TRBC-specific oligonucleotide. After uracil-DNA glycosylase treatment, a first 18-cycle PCR used universal primers M1SS and BC2_uni_R on all cDNA. For the original study's pipeline: For normalization, 1 million high-quality reads were randomly selected from each sample, with every read carrying a distinct molecular identifier. Instead of being binned into consensus sequences, reads with shared molecular identifiers were discarded. CDR3 identification, clonotype clustering and error correction used MiTCR with a Q25 quality threshold and the strictest error-elimination algorithm. A nonparametric unseen species model with Euler transformation was used to estimate lower-bound total TCR beta diversity. TCRdb handled the public reads itself, with Q25 trimming in fastp and clone calling in MiXCR, and kept productive beta chains. Identical CDR3 proteins give one entry, which carries the most common genes and DNA. Here the V and J calls rest on TCRdb's processing, not on the authors' analysis. The sample contains around 800,000 distinct CDR3 sequences, about a quarter of them found a single time. The ten largest account for 3% of the sample.

CDR1 and CDR2 (SNHLY, FYNNEI) derive from the germline V gene. Including the terminal cysteine and phenylalanine, the CDR3 comprises 16 residues. Kept here is only the CDR3 DNA, which spans 48 bases and is read in frame from base 1. Donors were 39 systemically healthy Caucasian individuals from Russia aged roughly 6 to 95 years. Around 10 milliliters of peripheral blood were drawn from each donor into EDTA-treated Vacutainer tubes. Ficoll-Paque density-gradient centrifugation was used to isolate PBMCs, with at least 6 million per sample. Total RNA, at least 6 micrograms per sample, was extracted from PBMCs with Trizol reagent. Naive CD45RAhigh/CD27high T cell percentages were measured by flow cytometry on a PBMC aliquot from every donor. In addition, the sample was reused for a study of T cells of mothers and their children. The second study also describes: Donors were nine systemically healthy Caucasian individuals: three mothers and their six children. cDNA synthesis used all of the extracted RNA, with approximately 1.4 ug of RNA in each 15 ul reaction. In the second PCR, sample barcodes and 2-4 random nucleotides were introduced via the M1S primer. Over 8.5 million TCR beta CDR3 reads were obtained for each mother, and 2.5 million to 3 million reads were obtained for each child. TCR recombination output is similarly shaped by thymic selection in related and unrelated pairs, with a minor effect exerted by inherited differences. Normalized repertoire overlap was always slightly but never significantly higher in related than unrelated mother-child pairs. No persistent microchimeric T cell clones were found, with a detection sensitivity of approximately 100 clones per million clonotypes. The study used deep NGS to compare TCR beta repertoires of mothers and children, seeking features distinguishing related mother-child pairs from unrelated individuals. On average, the children were roughly 10 +/- 4 years old, while the mothers were approximately 41 +/- 4 years old. After adapter ligation with NEBNext reagents, the libraries were sequenced on Illumina HiSeq 2000 with 100+100 nt paired-end reads. To avoid cross-contamination, the mother libraries and the child libraries were prepared a month apart and sequenced in separate runs. For each donor, between about 450,000 and 2,300,000 distinct TCR beta clonotypes were identified. Naive TCR beta clonotypes were estimated from low-frequency clonotypes matched to each donor's FACS-determined naive share, without sorting.

Sequenced input: blood. Recombination connected TRBV2 to TRBJ2-5; TRBD1 might be the D gene, on 5 matching bases. The better agreement between TRBJ2-7 and the DNA end casts doubt on the J call. This sequence originates from a boy aged 5-17 years in good health. Here is the DNA: TGTGCCAGCAGCCTAGTGGGGAATAGGGGAATCTACGAGCAGTACTTC. This sequence encodes CASSLVGNRGIYEQYF.